Listed here are 13 T cell receptor beta chains from one sample, sequenced in a study of spatial heterogeneity in lung cancer (dated by TCRdb to the late 2010s). This specimen's time point label, per the study, means: sample taken at primary tumor resection. Whole RNA extracted from tumor and nontumor lung tissue, or from cryopreserved PBMC samples, was used for TCR sequencing without cell sorting. Library construction relied on 5' RACE. The run used a NextSeq 500. TCRdb trimmed the raw reads at Q25, called clones with MiXCR and kept productive beta chains. When rows share a CDR3 protein, they turn into one entry using the most common DNA and genes. For this sample there are some 41,000 distinct CDR3 sequences; 6.5% to 8% appear just once. The ten biggest clones cover around 45% of the sample. The specimen comprised PBMCs, sampled at surgery. These receptors were taken from a female donor with early-stage non-small cell lung cancer.

This clonotype was observed many times. The V and J genes are TRBV12-3 or TRBV12-4 and TRBJ2-2; possible D gene TRBD2, 6 bases. V was cut by 4 bases and J by 0 bases, with 18 bases left in between. This CDR3 spans 18 amino acids. DNA of the CDR3: TGTGCCAGCAGTTCTTACACTCCCGGGGGATCGAACACCGGGGAGCTGTTTTTT. This codes for CASSSYTPGGSNTGELFF.

This clonotype was seen at least ten times. The chain has TRBV5-6 and TRBJ2-3; TRBD1 matches 8 bases. The germline gives CDR1 SGHDT, CDR2 YYEEEE. The CDR3 consists of 15 residues. Trimming removed 1 base from V and 4 bases from J; junction bases left unmatched: 5. As DNA, the CDR3 is TGTGCCAGCAGCTTGTTACAGGGGGTCCCAGATACGCAGTATTTT. Translation gives CASSLLQGVPDTQYF.

This clonotype showed up just a few times. The rearrangement links TRBV7-2 to TRBJ1-4, with a tentative D call TRBD1 (6 bases). CDR3 length: 14 amino acids. Germline CDR1 SGHTA, CDR2 FQGNSA. The V gene lost 6 bases and the J gene lost 0 bases, with 8 bases spanning the gap. As DNA, the CDR3 is TGTGCCAGCAGACAGGGTGCAACTAATGAAAAACTGTTTTTT. Its translation is CASRQGATNEKLFF.

In its sample, this clonotype was seen many times. The chain uses TRBV29-1 and TRBJ1-1, with D unresolved. Trimming pared 4 bases from V and 6 bases from J, leaving 12 bases between. CDR1 is SQVTM, CDR2 ANQGSEA, per germline. The CDR3 length is 12 residues. The chain's CDR3 is CSVGTGYAEAFF. The CDR3 nucleotides are TGCAGCGTTGGAACGGGATACGCTGAAGCTTTCTTT. The full variable domain, rest sourced from reference TRBV29-1 and TRBJ1-1, is SAVISQKPSRDICQRGTSLTIQCQVDSQVTMMFWYRQQPGQSLTLIATANQGSEATYESGFVIDKFPISRPNLTFSTLTVSNMSPEDSSIYLCSVGTGYAEAFFGQGTRLTVV.

The chain combines TRBV2 with TRBJ2-3; D unresolved. Germline loops: CDR1 SNHLY, CDR2 FYNNEI. This CDR3 comprises 14 residues. Between the trimmed V and J ends, which lost 1 base and 3 bases, there was a span of 8 bases. CDR3 sequence (DNA): TGTGCCAGCAGTGAAGATGCAGCGACAGATACGCAGTATTTT. Amino acids: CASSEDAATDTQYF.

The sample holds many counts of this clonotype. The rearrangement links TRBV11-2 to TRBJ1-4; D gene uncertain. V lost 1 base and J 11 bases, leaving 17 bases between the germline ends. The CDR3 totals 15 residues. Germline V gives CDR1 SGHAT, CDR2 FQNNGV. The CDR3 DNA is TGTGCCAGCAGCTTAGGAGGAAGTCGGCCGGAGAAACTGTTTTTT. Its translation is CASSLGGSRPEKLFF.

There are many counts of this clonotype. This chain connects TRBV20-1 to TRBJ2-7, with 9 bases aligning to TRBD1. This CDR3 has 16 amino acids. The V gene end was trimmed by 2 bases and the J gene end by 2 bases; junction bases not matched to a gene: 10. Germline loops: CDR1 DFQATT, CDR2 SNEGSKA (reference sequence). CDR3 amino acids: CSARLITGQGPYEQYF. The CDR3 DNA reads TGCAGTGCTAGACTTATCACGGGACAGGGACCCTACGAGCAGTACTTC.

The table lists this clonotype with a few counts. The DNA for the CDR3 is TGCGCCAGCAGCTTGGACGGAAATCAGCCCCAGCATTTT. Its protein product is CASSLDGNQPQHF. V and J are TRBV5-1 and TRBJ1-5, with unresolved D. The CDR3 covers 13 residues. Trimming took off 0 bases at V and 4 bases at J, with 5 bases between the two ends. CDR1 and CDR2 (germline): SGHRS, YFSETQ.

The V call is TRBV18, the J call TRBJ2-7, with D perhaps TRBD2 (5 bases). Between the trimmed V and J ends, which lost 6 bases and 3 bases, there was a span of 12 bases. Looked up from germline, CDR1 is KGHSH and CDR2 is LQKENI. The CDR3 is 13 amino acids. The CDR3 DNA reads TGTGCCAGCTCTGGAGGTGACGGCTACGAGCAGTACTTC. Translating it yields CASSGGDGYEQYF.

A few counts support this clonotype. This chain connects TRBV18 to TRBJ2-7; possible D gene TRBD1, 5 bases. There are 13 residues in the CDR3. Germline CDR1 is KGHSH and CDR2 is LQKENI. V gave up 4 bases and J gave up 0 bases, with 7 bases separating them. The CDR3 nucleotides are TGTGCCAGCTCACTGCAGGGCTCCTACGAGCAGTACTTC. Encoded protein: CASSLQGSYEQYF.

The table lists this clonotype with many counts. J is TRBJ2-7 and V is TRBV12-3 or TRBV12-4, with TRBD2 matching over 8 bases. The V and J ends lost 5 bases and 4 bases, in that order; junction bases with no gene match: 10. The CDR3 consists of 15 residues. The CDR3 coding sequence is TGTGCCAGCAGTCTCCATGGGGAGCGGGGGTACGAGCAGTACTTC. Translating it yields CASSLHGERGYEQYF.

This chain connects TRBV5-1 to TRBJ1-1; no clear D. Germline lookup yields CDR1 SGHRS and CDR2 YFSETQ. The CDR3 runs 15 residues. The V and J ends lost 4 bases and 1 base respectively, with 14 bases between them. CDR3 DNA: TGCGCCAGCAGCCCTGCCATGAGCCAGAACACTGAAGCTTTCTTT. Amino acid sequence: CASSPAMSQNTEAFF.

The chain employs TRBV5-8 and TRBJ1-2; D may be TRBD1 (5 bases). Trimming left V 0 bases short and J 4 bases short, with 7 bases between. This CDR3 comprises 13 residues. Per germline, CDR1 SGHTS and CDR2 YDEGEE. In nucleotides, the CDR3 is TGTGCCAGCAGCTTGGCCGGGACCTATGGCTACACCTTC. It encodes CASSLAGTYGYTF.